The 19 T cell receptor beta chains given below trace back to one sample, sequenced in a study of shared clonotypes between healthy human individuals. Data came from immunoSEQ multiplex PCR; TCRdb stores just in-frame clones and leaves some out. Among about 560,000 clones, around 78% were seen once, and the ten largest hold about 12%. Sequences were obtained from PBMCs. The receptors here all came from a woman aged 40 to 50 in good health. Some clones in this sample may be carry-over from other donors' samples.

About this clone: This may be a read error: a much more frequent sequence differs by one nucleotide. Other DNA sequences in the sample encode the same CDR3. The chain couples TRBV25-1 to TRBJ2-6, with D uncertain. The CDR3 contains 16 residues. Trimming took 2 bases from V and 0 from J, leaving 8 bases between them. Germline CDR1 is MGHDK and CDR2 is SYGVNS. The CDR3 bases are TGTGCCAGCAGTGAAGGCGGCAGCTCTGGGGCCAACGTCCTGACTTTC. This translates into CASSEGGSSGANVLTF.

This clone has a single count. The rearrangement uses TRBV6-1 and TRBJ1-1, with D maybe TRBD1 (6 bases). V gave up 7 bases and J gave up 10 bases, with 22 bases separating them. The CDR3 is made up of 14 amino acids. Germline CDR1 MNHNS, CDR2 SASEGT. CDR3 DNA sequence: TGTGCCAGCACCCCGACAGGCCAGACTCTCGGAGCTTTCTTT. This encodes CASTPTGQTLGAFF.

Concerning this clone: The same CDR3 is also encoded by other DNA sequences in this sample. CDR3 bases: TGTGCCAGCAGCTTGGGACAGGGCAGCTACAATGAGCAGTTCTTC. Its translation is CASSLGQGSYNEQFF. This sequence joins TRBV5-4 and TRBJ2-1; 7 bases align to TRBD1. The CDR3 length is 15 residues. Germline V gene sequence: CDR1 SGHNT, CDR2 YYREEE (reference sequence). After removal of 0 bases from V and 3 bases from J, the junction contained 3 bases not matched to a gene.

Remarks on this clone: A far larger clone is one base from this, pointing to a likely read error. Additional DNA sequences in this sample encode the identical CDR3. The gene calls are TRBV4-1 and TRBJ2-1, with D possibly being TRBD1 (6 bases). This CDR3 is 14 amino acids long. Deletions cut 5 bases from V and 3 bases from J, with 11 bases between. Germline V gene data show CDR1 as MGHRA and CDR2 as YSYEKL. CDR3 sequence reads: CASSSVTGYNEQFF. Written as DNA, the CDR3 is TGCGCCAGCAGCTCCGTGACAGGCTACAATGAGCAGTTCTTC.

V usage is TRBV28 and J usage is TRBJ1-2; D unclear. The V end lost 6 bases, the J end lost 8 bases, and 13 bases lay between the germline ends. There are 12 residues in the CDR3. Germline-derived CDR1 and CDR2 are MDHEN and SYDVKM. The CDR3, as DNA: TGTGCCAGCAGAATCCCGCTGCAGGGCTACACCTTC. Its translation: CASRIPLQGYTF.

The chain carries TRBV2 and TRBJ1-5; the D gene is possibly TRBD1 (5 bases). Trimming removed 8 bases from V and 6 bases from J, with 20 bases in between. The germline V gene has CDR1 SNHLY and CDR2 FYNNEI. This CDR3 comprises 15 residues. CDR3 in amino acids: CASGLTRDPIQPQHF. The DNA of the CDR3 is TGTGCCAGCGGGCTAACCCGGGACCCTATTCAGCCCCAGCATTTT.

This sequence joins TRBV11-2 and TRBJ2-3; no definite D call. This CDR3 is built from 15 residues. V shed 3 bases and J shed 2 bases, with 12 bases lying between them. CDR1 and CDR2 (germline): SGHAT, FQNNGV. CDR3 region: CASSFFGENTDTQYF. CDR3 coding DNA: TGTGCCAGCAGCTTCTTCGGAGAAAACACAGATACGCAGTATTTT.

This clone was detected a few times. The chain employs TRBV30 and TRBJ1-1; TRBD1 might be the D (6 bases). Germline-derived CDR1 and CDR2 are GTSNPN and SVGIG (reference sequence). Trimming removed 5 bases at V and 4 bases at J, with 14 bases between. This CDR3 region has 13 residues. The CDR3 region has the DNA TGTGCCTGGGACCTTAGCAGGGGCACTGAAGCTTTCTTT. The encoded protein is CAWDLSRGTEAFF.

This chain uses TRBV5-1 with TRBJ1-4; D is perhaps TRBD1 (6 bases). The ends were cut back, 2 bases at V and 8 bases at J, with 13 bases in the middle. This CDR3 is 14 amino acids long. CDR1 is SGHRS, CDR2 YFSETQ, per germline. CDR3 region: CASSLQGGEEKLFF. As DNA, the CDR3 is TGCGCCAGCAGCTTACAGGGAGGGGAAGAAAAACTGTTTTTT.

The chain carries TRBV5-1 and TRBJ1-1, with D tentatively TRBD1 (6 bases). The V gene's germline CDR1 is SGHRS and CDR2 YFSETQ. The germline V and J ends were trimmed by 3 bases and 6 bases, with 12 bases remaining between them. The CDR3 is made up of 13 amino acids. The CDR3 region is CASSYEQGAEAFF. The CDR3 coding sequence is TGCGCCAGCAGCTACGAACAGGGCGCTGAAGCTTTCTTT.

CDR3 residues: CASRLPGQVNYGYTF. CDR3 nucleotide sequence: TGTGCCAGCAGGCTACCGGGACAGGTTAACTATGGCTACACCTTC. The chain is built from TRBV28 and TRBJ1-2; 8 bases map to TRBD1. The CDR3 is 15 amino acids. Germline V CDR1 and CDR2: MDHEN, SYDVKM. Unmatched junction bases numbered 7, after V lost 6 bases and J lost 1 base.

As concerns this clone: The same CDR3 also results from other DNA sequences found in this sample. The CDR3: CASSVLNNEQFF. CDR3 sequence (DNA): TGTGCCAGCAGCGTCTTAAACAATGAGCAGTTCTTC. V gene TRBV9 combines with J gene TRBJ2-1; unclear D gene. The CDR3 is 12 residues long. Germline loops: CDR1 SGDLS, CDR2 YYNGEE. V gave up 2 bases and J gave up 5 bases, with 5 bases separating them.

This rearrangement joins TRBV30 to TRBJ2-2, with D possibly being TRBD1 (6 bases). The germline V gene has CDR1 GTSNPN and CDR2 SVGIG (reference sequence). The CDR3 covers 16 residues. V was shortened by 5 bases and J by 1 base, with 17 bases between the two germline ends. CDR3 nucleotides: TGTGCCTGGGGACAGTCCGGGACGGTGAACACCGGGGAGCTGTTTTTT. It codes for CAWGQSGTVNTGELFF. Full variable domain (rest looked up from reference TRBV30 and TRBJ2-2): SQTIHQWPATLVQPVGSPLSLECTVEGTSNPNLYWYRQAAGRGLQLLFYSVGIGQISSEVPQNLSASRPQDRQFILSSKKLLLSDSGFYLCAWGQSGTVNTGELFFGEGSRLTVL.

This clone showed up just once. Other DNA sequences in this specimen translate into the identical CDR3. The chain employs TRBV19 and TRBJ1-1, with D perhaps matching TRBD1 (6 bases). There are 13 residues in the CDR3. CDR1 is LNHDA, CDR2 SQIVND, per germline (reference sequence). Trimming shortened V by 5 bases and J by 5 bases, and 12 bases separated the two germline ends. CDR3 residues: CASSSQGGTEAFF. Here the CDR3 DNA reads TGTGCCAGTAGTTCACAGGGTGGAACTGAAGCTTTCTTT.

This clone was counted between two and nine times. V is TRBV18 and J is TRBJ2-1; 9 nucleotides match TRBD2. J gave up 4 bases and V 0 bases, and 13 bases lay outside the gene matches. The CDR3 is 19 amino acids. Per the germline V gene, CDR1 is KGHSH and CDR2 is LQKENI. CDR3 DNA: TGTGCCAGCTCACCACCGGTGACTAGCGGATTGGGGCCATACAATGAGCAGTTCTTC. Translation: CASSPPVTSGLGPYNEQFF. Full variable domain (rest looked up from reference TRBV18 and TRBJ2-1): NAGVMQNPRHLVRRRGQEARLRCSPMKGHSHVYWYRQLPEEGLKFMVYLQKENIIDESGMPKERFSAEFPKEGPSILRIQQVVRGDSAAYFCASSPPVTSGLGPYNEQFFGPGTRLTVL.

The rearrangement uses TRBV28 and TRBJ1-2; no definite D call. The CDR3 has 17 amino acids. V was pared by 3 bases and J by 4 bases, with 21 bases between. Germline loops: CDR1 MDHEN, CDR2 SYDVKM. The CDR3: CASSFSTGLLLAYGYTF. CDR3 sequence (DNA): TGTGCCAGCAGTTTCTCCACCGGGCTTCTCTTGGCCTATGGCTACACCTTC.

This clone was seen a few times. J is TRBJ2-5 and V is TRBV18; tentatively, D is TRBD2 (5 bases). The CDR3 is 15 residues long. Trimming left V 4 bases short and J 1 base short, with 13 bases between. Germline CDR1 KGHSH, CDR2 LQKENI. The CDR3 nucleotides read TGTGCCAGCTCACTTAACAGCGGCACCCAAGAGACCCAGTACTTC. Its translation: CASSLNSGTQETQYF.

The V gene is TRBV28, the J gene TRBJ2-3, with D maybe TRBD1 (5 bases). The CDR3 totals 14 residues. The ends were cut back, 8 bases at V and 1 base at J, with 13 bases in the middle. Germline CDR1 and CDR2: MDHEN and SYDVKM. CDR3 sequence (DNA): TGTGCCAGCGCCCCGGGCAGGGGCACAGATACGCAGTATTTT. Its translation: CASAPGRGTDTQYF.

The chain combines TRBV19 with TRBJ1-1; TRBD1 aligns across 9 bases. V was clipped by 8 bases and J by 8 bases; unmatched bases: 9. CDR1 and CDR2 (germline): LNHDA, SQIVND (reference sequence). This CDR3 spans 13 amino acids. CDR3 residues: CASLDRGMGEAFF. The CDR3 nucleotides are TGTGCCAGTTTAGACAGGGGGATGGGGGAAGCTTTCTTT.